These 13 T cell receptor beta chains were all obtained from the same sample, sequenced in a study of glioma-infiltrating T cells. The iRepertoire nested amplicon-rescue multiplex PCR amplified TCR alpha and beta CDR3s from RNA. TCRdb reprocessed the multiplex PCR reads with MiXCR, giving one entry per CDR3 protein. The table has 90,000 or so distinct CDR3 sequences, around 40% seen once. Sequencing was performed on glioma tissue, nonneoplastic brain tissue, or PBMCs (not recorded which). Every receptor here comes from a human donor with low-grade glioma or glioblastoma, undergoing nonglioma brain surgery, or in good health (not recorded which).

This clonotype was counted many times. V usage is TRBV12-3 or TRBV12-4 and J usage is TRBJ1-3; no reliable D call. This CDR3 contains 13 residues. V gave up 7 bases and J gave up 0 bases, with 7 bases separating them. The CDR3 DNA sequence: TGTGCCAGCATCTACAGCTCTGGAAACACCATATATTTT. This gives the protein CASIYSSGNTIYF.

This clonotype showed up many times. V gene TRBV6-1 combines with J gene TRBJ2-1; D is possibly TRBD1 (5 bases). Germline V gene sequence: CDR1 MNHNS, CDR2 SASEGT. V gave up 5 bases and J gave up 5 bases, with 10 bases separating them. The CDR3 has 13 amino acids. In nucleotides, the CDR3 is TGTGCCAGCAGTAGGACATTGAACAATGAGCAGTTCTTC. It codes for CASSRTLNNEQFF.

As to this clonotype: Being one base from a much bigger clone, this may be a read error. The chain employs TRBV7-2 and TRBJ2-1; perhaps TRBD2 as D (6 bases). The CDR3 is made up of 14 amino acids. Germline CDR1 and CDR2: SGHTA and FQGNSA. CDR3 nucleotide sequence: TGTGCCAGCAGCTTACCAGCAGCGGGCAATAAGCAGTTCTTC. Translation gives CASSLPAAGNKQFF.

The CDR3 sequence is CASGGISEAFF. CDR3 nucleotides: TGTGCCAGCGGTGGCATATCTGAAGCTTTCTTT. The chain links TRBV28 to TRBJ1-1; no definite D call. The germline V gene encodes CDR1 MDHEN and CDR2 SYDVKM. This CDR3 comprises 11 residues. V shed 8 bases and J shed 6 bases, with 10 bases lying between them.

This clonotype was picked up one time. The junction departs from the called germline gene at one end, perhaps through a read error. The chain employs TRBV29-1 and TRBJ2-3; D not certain. CDR3 length: 12 residues. Germline V gene data show CDR1 as SQVTM and CDR2 as ANQGSEA. In DNA form, the CDR3 reads TGCAGTTGGAACTACGGAACAGATGCGCAGTATTTT. Its translation is CSWNYGTDAQYF.

To note about this clonotype: A much larger clone is a single base away; this may be a read error. V and J are TRBV29-1 and TRBJ2-5, with D maybe TRBD2 (6 bases). Trimming took 7 bases from V and 4 from J, leaving 10 bases between them. This CDR3 is built from 11 residues. Germline V gene lookup returns CDR1 SQVTM and CDR2 ANQGSEA. The CDR3 coding sequence is TGCAGCGCTGGAGCGGGAGAGACCCAGTACTTC. Amino acid sequence: CSAGAGETQYF.

This clonotype was picked up many times. This chain joins TRBV5-1 and TRBJ2-3; tentatively, D is TRBD2 (5 bases). There are 15 residues in the CDR3. Germline V gene lookup returns CDR1 SGHRS and CDR2 YFSETQ. The V and J ends lost 5 bases and 2 bases respectively, with 15 bases between them. CDR3 nucleotide sequence: TGCGCCAGCAGTCCGAATCGAGGGAACACAGATACGCAGTATTTT. Amino acid sequence: CASSPNRGNTDTQYF.

This clonotype was found many times. The CDR3 protein is CASQRATSGNDEQFF. The CDR3 nucleotides are TGTGCCAGCCAAAGGGCGACTAGCGGGAACGATGAGCAGTTCTTC. This rearrangement joins TRBV28 to TRBJ2-1; TRBD2 matches at 11 bases. The CDR3 has 15 residues. Germline V gene data show CDR1 as MDHEN and CDR2 as SYDVKM. With V trimmed by 8 bases and J by 8 bases, 11 bases remained unmatched.

This clonotype was seen at least ten times. The chain employs TRBV20-1 and TRBJ2-1, with D perhaps TRBD2 (6 bases). This CDR3 region has 11 residues. V lost 5 bases and J 7 bases, leaving 9 bases between the germline ends. The V gene's germline CDR1 is DFQATT and CDR2 SNEGSKA (reference sequence). Here the CDR3 reads CSAFRGNEQFF. The DNA of the CDR3 is TGCAGTGCTTTCCGGGGGAATGAGCAGTTCTTC.

This clonotype has a handful of counts. A read error may explain this, as a much larger clone is one base away. The chain carries TRBV24-1 and TRBJ2-1; a possible D gene is TRBD2 (5 bases). V was trimmed by 5 bases and J by 10 bases, leaving 17 bases between them. The CDR3 covers 14 residues. CDR1 and CDR2 from the germline V gene are KGHDR and SFDVKD. The CDR3 reads CATSAHSSPDEQFF. CDR3 DNA sequence: TGTGCCACCAGTGCCCATTCTAGCCCCGACGAGCAGTTCTTC.

This clonotype came up many times. V gene TRBV20-1 combines with J gene TRBJ1-5; no reliable D call. The CDR3 runs 17 residues. Trimming took 0 bases from V and 0 from J, leaving 15 bases between them. Germline V gene lookup returns CDR1 DFQATT and CDR2 SNEGSKA (reference sequence). CDR3 nucleotides: TGCAGTGCTAGAGAGATAACCGGGCAGCTTAGCAATCAGCCCCAGCATTTT. The encoded protein is CSAREITGQLSNQPQHF.

In this sample, this clonotype turned up many times. This rearrangement joins TRBV19 to TRBJ2-7; TRBD2 is a possible D gene (5 bases). Trimming left V 7 bases short and J 0 bases short, with 13 bases between. This CDR3 contains 14 residues. Germline V gives CDR1 LNHDA, CDR2 SQIVND (reference sequence). In nucleotides, the CDR3 is TGTGCCAGTAAGGAGGTCTCCAGCTCCTACGAGCAGTACTTC. Translating gives CASKEVSSSYEQYF.

This clonotype was recorded at least ten times. The rearrangement uses TRBV4-2 and TRBJ1-2; 10 bases map to TRBD1. From germline, CDR1 is LGHNA and CDR2 YNFKEQ. J lost 6 bases, V lost 0 bases, and 4 bases had no gene match. The CDR3 totals 15 residues. This CDR3 is CASSQEDRGQDGYTF. CDR3 bases: TGTGCCAGCAGCCAAGAAGACAGGGGGCAGGATGGCTACACCTTC.